This T cell receptor beta chain was documented in a study of cytomegalovirus exposure and HLA in healthy donors. General observations from the study: Later analysis identified 16,951 TCR beta sequences associated with HLA alleles, using a false discovery rate threshold of 0.05. The Asian-associated ancestry cluster reportedly had fewer N-insertions than the approximately 630-donor mean in a later analysis. TCR beta chains associated with HLA were, in a later analysis, more clonally expanded than equally common others.

The primer mix had 60 Vbeta and 13 Jbeta primers. TCRdb keeps only in-frame clones here, not all; method: immunoSEQ multiplex PCR. Among 200,000 or so clones listed, over 70% were seen once. Concerning this clone itself: What it recognizes is unknown.

Though probably carrying unrecorded immune exposures, donors were nominally healthy at sampling. Germline V gene lookup returns CDR1 GTSNPN and CDR2 SVGIG (reference sequence). The CDR3 is 13 amino acids. Deletions cut 5 bases from V and 4 bases from J, with 9 bases between. The J gene is TRBJ2-6, the V gene TRBV30; D is possibly TRBD2 (6 bases). The clonotype comes from a woman younger than 35 in good health and CMV-seropositive. Sequenced: PBMCs. The CDR3 sequence is CAWRGTGANVLTF. The CDR3 DNA sequence: TGTGCCTGGCGGGGGACCGGGGCCAACGTCCTGACTTTC.